The clone carrying this T cell receptor (beta chain) has a count of ten or more. V lost 4 bases and J 1 base, leaving 7 bases between the germline ends. CDR1 and CDR2 from the germline V gene are MNHEY and SMNVEV (reference sequence). CDR3 size: 13 residues. This sample stems from a study of regulatory T cells in long-lasting Graves disease. Time point specified: newly diagnosed GD, antithyroid drugs for less than 3 months. Scientists built the TCR library using RNA that was extracted from PBMCs. In building TCR beta libraries, iRepertoire HTBI primers were used together with Arm-PCR of CDR3 regions. TCRdb used MiXCR to reprocess the multiplex PCR reads, holding one entry per CDR3 protein. The sample gives 360,000 or so distinct CDR3 sequences, under 20% of which show up once; 20% is in the top ten. The sample was also linked to a second study, of T cells in Graves' hyperthyroidism and ophthalmopathy. As reported in that work: The model predicted ophthalmopathy a median roughly 6.5 months before onset.

The TCR comes from a woman between 18 and 29 years old with Graves disease. The specimen comprised peripheral blood mononuclear cells (PBMCs), sampled at new diagnosis, from a patient treated with antithyroid drugs. The chain combines TRBV27 with TRBJ1-1, with D maybe TRBD1 (5 bases). CDR3 region: CASSWGANTEAFF. CDR3 sequence (DNA): TGTGCCAGCAGTTGGGGCGCGAACACTGAAGCTTTCTTT.